This TCR beta chain emerged from a study of shared clonotypes between healthy human individuals. This CDR3 contains 14 residues. V lost 3 bases and J lost 2; bases outside the gene matches: 2. Germline CDR1 and CDR2: MGHRA and YSYEKL. Sequencing used immunoSEQ multiplex PCR; TCRdb keeps in-frame clones, though not all of them. Of millions of clones listed, 90% to 95% are singletons. The source is a man between 18 and 29 years old in good health. Some clones in this sample may be carry-over from other donors' samples. The chain couples TRBV4-1 to TRBJ2-7, with TRBD1 matching 9 bases. Sequenced: naive CD4+ T cells from PBMCs. The subset here: CD45RA+ positively selected. The CDR3 nucleotides read TGCGCCAGCAGCCATCGGGACAGGGCCTACGAGCAGTACTTC. It specifies CASSHRDRAYEQYF.